The rows below give T cell receptor beta chains drawn from one sample of a study of T cell responses to AZD1222 COVID-19 vaccine. Clones were sequenced by immunoSEQ multiplex PCR, and TCRdb holds only the in-frame ones, with some missing. In the table there are around 120,000 clones, around 93% of which are singletons. The material sequenced was peripheral blood, taken 28 days after the second AZD1222 dose. The origin of the receptors is an adult who received the AZD1222 COVID-19 vaccine. Each CDR3 is given with its conserved first and last residue. Fields, in order: J gene, D gene, V gene, clone size, CDR3 DNA, CDR3 protein. A D gene is named only where the DNA matches it firmly. Size is omitted from some rows. Given values are once, few, many or a class for expanded clones.

J gene: TRBJ1-2
D gene: .
V gene: TRBV6-5
clone size: .
CDR3 DNA: TGTGCCAGCAGTTACTCGACTGGAAGGGGCCGGGGTGGCTACACCTTC
CDR3 protein: CASSYSTGRGRGGYTF

J gene: TRBJ1-5
D gene: TRBD1
V gene: TRBV2
clone size: .
CDR3 DNA: TGTGCCAGCAGTTCGGACAGGGTCGGCAATCAGCCCCAGCATTTT
CDR3 protein: CASSSDRVGNQPQHF

J gene: TRBJ2-5
D gene: TRBD2
V gene: TRBV5-4
clone size: .
CDR3 DNA: TGTGCCAGCAGCTTGGAGGCGGGAGCCCCCCGGGAGACCCAGTACTTC
CDR3 protein: CASSLEAGAPRETQYF

J gene: TRBJ2-3
D gene: .
V gene: TRBV10-3
clone size: .
CDR3 DNA: TGTGCCATCAGTGAAGTCAAGGGGGTAACAGATACGCAGTATTTT
CDR3 protein: CAISEVKGVTDTQYF

J gene: TRBJ2-5
D gene: .
V gene: TRBV5-1
clone size: once
CDR3 DNA: TGCGCCAGCAGCTTCCCGAAAGAGACCCAGTACTTC
CDR3 protein: CASSFPKETQYF

J gene: TRBJ2-7
D gene: .
V gene: TRBV29-1
clone size: .
CDR3 DNA: TGCAGCGTTGCGAAGGGACGGGACTACGAGCAGTACTTC
CDR3 protein: CSVAKGRDYEQYF

J gene: TRBJ2-5
D gene: .
V gene: TRBV10-3
clone size: .
CDR3 DNA: TGTGCCATCAGTGAGGTCATGGGGGAGACCCAGTACTTC
CDR3 protein: CAISEVMGETQYF

J gene: TRBJ1-1
D gene: .
V gene: TRBV27
clone size: .
CDR3 DNA: TGTGCCAGCAGTTTATCCAATCTACAGGGCACTGAAGCTTTCTTT
CDR3 protein: CASSLSNLQGTEAFF

J gene: TRBJ2-3
D gene: TRBD2
V gene: TRBV28
clone size: .
CDR3 DNA: TGTGCCAGCAGGGAAGCGGGAGGAAGCACAGATACGCAGTATTTT
CDR3 protein: CASREAGGSTDTQYF

J gene: TRBJ2-2
D gene: TRBD1
V gene: TRBV5-1
clone size: .
CDR3 DNA: TGCGCCAGCAGCCCAACCATGGACAGGGTGGACACCGGGGAGCTGTTTTTT
CDR3 protein: CASSPTMDRVDTGELFF

J gene: TRBJ2-5
D gene: TRBD1
V gene: TRBV6-6
clone size: .
CDR3 DNA: TGTGCCAGCAGCCCAAGGACAGGGGGAGAGACCCAGTACTTC
CDR3 protein: CASSPRTGGETQYF

J gene: TRBJ2-6
D gene: .
V gene: TRBV6-4
clone size: .
CDR3 DNA: TGTGCCAGCAGTGATTTTAGCTCTGGGGCCAACGTCCTGACTTTC
CDR3 protein: CASSDFSSGANVLTF

J gene: TRBJ2-7
D gene: .
V gene: TRBV19
clone size: .
CDR3 DNA: TGTGCCAGTAGTGCTTTCGGGGTCGACTACGAGCAGTACTTC
CDR3 protein: CASSAFGVDYEQYF

J gene: TRBJ2-3
D gene: .
V gene: TRBV7-9
clone size: .
CDR3 DNA: TGTGCCAGCAGCTTACAGGGCGCGGGTATGGATACGCAGTATTTT
CDR3 protein: CASSLQGAGMDTQYF

J gene: TRBJ2-7
D gene: .
V gene: TRBV28
clone size: once
CDR3 DNA: TGTGCCAGCAGCGTCTTGGGCTACGAGCAGTACTTC
CDR3 protein: CASSVLGYEQYF

J gene: TRBJ2-1
D gene: TRBD1
V gene: TRBV24-1
clone size: .
CDR3 DNA: TGTGCCACCAGTGATCCCGGGACAGCTGAGCAGTTCTTC
CDR3 protein: CATSDPGTAEQFF

J gene: TRBJ1-2
D gene: .
V gene: TRBV7-9
clone size: .
CDR3 DNA: TGTGCCAGCAGCTTAGCGAATAACTATGGCTACACCTTC
CDR3 protein: CASSLANNYGYTF

J gene: TRBJ2-7
D gene: .
V gene: TRBV7-2
clone size: .
CDR3 DNA: TGTGCCAGCAGCTTAGACAGGGATCCCTCCTACGAGCAGTACTTC
CDR3 protein: CASSLDRDPSYEQYF

J gene: TRBJ1-6
D gene: .
V gene: TRBV19
clone size: .
CDR3 DNA: TGTGCCAGTAGTATTACCCACCTTGGTTATAATCGTTCACCCCTCCACTTT
CDR3 protein: CASSITHLGYNRSPLHF

J gene: TRBJ2-1
D gene: TRBD1
V gene: TRBV24-1
clone size: .
CDR3 DNA: TGTGCCACCGGCAGGGGGAATGAGCAGTTCTTC
CDR3 protein: CATGRGNEQFF

J gene: TRBJ1-5
D gene: .
V gene: TRBV19
clone size: .
CDR3 DNA: TGTGCCAGTACTGTCAGGGACAATAGCAATCAGCCCCAGCATTTT
CDR3 protein: CASTVRDNSNQPQHF

J gene: TRBJ2-5
D gene: .
V gene: TRBV5-1
clone size: .
CDR3 DNA: TGCGCCAGCAGCGTTACAACCCAAGAGACCCAGTACTTC
CDR3 protein: CASSVTTQETQYF

J gene: TRBJ2-2
D gene: .
V gene: TRBV5-1
clone size: .
CDR3 DNA: TGCGCCAGCAGCTTGGAGCCAGGACGGGCCGGGGAGCTGTTTTTT
CDR3 protein: CASSLEPGRAGELFF

J gene: TRBJ1-1
D gene: TRBD1
V gene: TRBV18
clone size: .
CDR3 DNA: TGTGCCAGCTCACCAGAGCACAGGGGCGTAGCTTTCTTT
CDR3 protein: CASSPEHRGVAFF

J gene: TRBJ2-7
D gene: TRBD1
V gene: TRBV19
clone size: .
CDR3 DNA: TGTGCCAGTAGTCGCCTTACAGGGGGCGGGTACGAGCAGTACTTC
CDR3 protein: CASSRLTGGGYEQYF

J gene: TRBJ1-1
D gene: .
V gene: TRBV9
clone size: .
CDR3 DNA: TGTGCCAGCAGCGGAACATTGAACACTGAAGCTTTCTTT
CDR3 protein: CASSGTLNTEAFF

J gene: TRBJ1-5
D gene: TRBD1
V gene: TRBV15
clone size: once
CDR3 DNA: TGTGCCACCAGCAGAGACACGACAGGGAGGCAGCCCCAGCATTTT
CDR3 protein: CATSRDTTGRQPQHF

J gene: TRBJ2-5
D gene: .
V gene: TRBV6-5
clone size: .
CDR3 DNA: TGTGCCAGCAGTTACTCTCTCGCAGGGGCCCAAGAGACCCAGTACTTC
CDR3 protein: CASSYSLAGAQETQYF

J gene: TRBJ2-2
D gene: TRBD1
V gene: TRBV5-1
clone size: .
CDR3 DNA: TGCGCCAGCAGCTGGGACAGGGTTTCGAACACCGGGGAGCTGTTTTTT
CDR3 protein: CASSWDRVSNTGELFF

J gene: TRBJ1-5
D gene: .
V gene: TRBV6-5
clone size: .
CDR3 DNA: TGTGCCAGCAGTTACTCTCTGGAATACAATCAGCCCCAGCATTTT
CDR3 protein: CASSYSLEYNQPQHF

J gene: TRBJ1-2
D gene: TRBD1
V gene: TRBV28
clone size: .
CDR3 DNA: TGTGCCAGCAGTACAGGGGACTCTGGCTACACCTTC
CDR3 protein: CASSTGDSGYTF

J gene: TRBJ1-6
D gene: .
V gene: TRBV19
clone size: .
CDR3 DNA: TGTGCCAGTAGTATGACAGGCCACGGTTCACCCCTCCACTTT
CDR3 protein: CASSMTGHGSPLHF

J gene: TRBJ2-3
D gene: .
V gene: TRBV15
clone size: .
CDR3 DNA: TGTGCCACCAGCAGGCCCGGGACTAGCACAGATACGCAGTATTTT
CDR3 protein: CATSRPGTSTDTQYF

J gene: TRBJ2-3
D gene: TRBD1
V gene: TRBV18
clone size: once
CDR3 DNA: TGTGCCAGCTCACCCTCAGCCGGACAGGGAACAGATACGCAGTATTTT
CDR3 protein: CASSPSAGQGTDTQYF

J gene: TRBJ2-7
D gene: .
V gene: TRBV7-9
clone size: .
CDR3 DNA: TGTGCCAGCAGCTTTGATGGGACCTACGAGCAGTACTTC
CDR3 protein: CASSFDGTYEQYF

J gene: TRBJ2-3
D gene: .
V gene: TRBV19
clone size: .
CDR3 DNA: TGTGCCAGTAATTCCCGGAGGGCGTACACAGATACGCAGTATTTT
CDR3 protein: CASNSRRAYTDTQYF

J gene: TRBJ2-3
D gene: TRBD2
V gene: TRBV28
clone size: .
CDR3 DNA: TGTGCCAGCAGTCTCCCGGGAGCTAGCGGGACTGATACGCAGTATTTT
CDR3 protein: CASSLPGASGTDTQYF

J gene: TRBJ1-1
D gene: .
V gene: TRBV28
clone size: .
CDR3 DNA: TGTGCCAGCAGTTTAAGACGGATGAACACTGAAGCTTTCTTT
CDR3 protein: CASSLRRMNTEAFF

J gene: TRBJ2-7
D gene: .
V gene: TRBV29-1
clone size: .
CDR3 DNA: TGCAGCGTTGCCACTAGCAGAGCCTACGAGCAGTACTTC
CDR3 protein: CSVATSRAYEQYF

J gene: TRBJ2-3
D gene: .
V gene: TRBV18
clone size: .
CDR3 DNA: TGTGCCAGCTCACCACCGTTTTCAGATACGCAGTATTTT
CDR3 protein: CASSPPFSDTQYF

J gene: TRBJ1-5
D gene: TRBD1
V gene: TRBV28
clone size: .
CDR3 DNA: TGTGCCAGCAGTCCTCAGGACAGGCACCTATGGCCCCAGCATTTT
CDR3 protein: CASSPQDRHLWPQHF

J gene: TRBJ2-1
D gene: TRBD2
V gene: TRBV5-1
clone size: .
CDR3 DNA: TGCGCCAGCAGCGACAAACTAGCGGGGGTCTACAATGAGCAGTTCTTC
CDR3 protein: CASSDKLAGVYNEQFF

J gene: TRBJ2-1
D gene: TRBD2
V gene: TRBV7-9
clone size: .
CDR3 DNA: TGTGCCAGCAGCCATAGCGGGAGGGCCGGAACTGAGCAGTTCTTC
CDR3 protein: CASSHSGRAGTEQFF

J gene: TRBJ1-1
D gene: TRBD1
V gene: TRBV7-9
clone size: .
CDR3 DNA: TGTGCCAGCAGCTCTACAGGGGTAGCTTTCTTT
CDR3 protein: CASSSTGVAFF

J gene: TRBJ2-3
D gene: .
V gene: TRBV7-7
clone size: .
CDR3 DNA: TGTGCTAGCAGCTCCTCGGCCACAGATACGCAGTATTTT
CDR3 protein: CASSSSATDTQYF

J gene: TRBJ2-1
D gene: .
V gene: TRBV27
clone size: .
CDR3 DNA: TGTGCCAGCAGGAAGACAAGTTCTCTAGCCTACAATGAGCAGTTCTTC
CDR3 protein: CASRKTSSLAYNEQFF

J gene: TRBJ1-5
D gene: TRBD1
V gene: TRBV7-6
clone size: .
CDR3 DNA: TGTGCCAGCAGCCCGACAGGGGATAGCAATCAGCCCCAGCATTTT
CDR3 protein: CASSPTGDSNQPQHF

J gene: TRBJ1-2
D gene: .
V gene: TRBV7-2
clone size: .
CDR3 DNA: TGTGCCAGCAGCTTAGGGACTTTATCCGGCTACACCTTC
CDR3 protein: CASSLGTLSGYTF

J gene: TRBJ1-4
D gene: .
V gene: TRBV18
clone size: .
CDR3 DNA: TGTGCCAGCTCACCTAGCCCGGTTACGACTAATGAAAAACTGTTTTTT
CDR3 protein: CASSPSPVTTNEKLFF

J gene: TRBJ2-3
D gene: TRBD2
V gene: TRBV6-6
clone size: .
CDR3 DNA: TGTGCCAGCAGTAGAGCGGGGCAGGCAGATACGCAGTATTTT
CDR3 protein: CASSRAGQADTQYF

J gene: TRBJ1-1
D gene: .
V gene: TRBV7-6
clone size: .
CDR3 DNA: TGTGCCAGCAGCTTAGTAAAGCGGGGGGCCACTGAAGCTTTCTTT
CDR3 protein: CASSLVKRGATEAFF

J gene: TRBJ2-5
D gene: .
V gene: TRBV6-2/TRBV6-3
clone size: .
CDR3 DNA: TGTGCCAGCAGTCTGGGGGCGTGGGAGACCCAGTACTTC
CDR3 protein: CASSLGAWETQYF

J gene: TRBJ1-1
D gene: .
V gene: TRBV11-2
clone size: .
CDR3 DNA: TGTGCCAGCTCACTGGGGCCGAACACTGAAGCTTTCTTT
CDR3 protein: CASSLGPNTEAFF

J gene: TRBJ1-3
D gene: TRBD1
V gene: TRBV28
clone size: .
CDR3 DNA: TGTGCCAGCAGTTCAAATCCCGGGACAGCGTACTCTGGAAACACCATATATTTT
CDR3 protein: CASSSNPGTAYSGNTIYF

J gene: TRBJ2-1
D gene: .
V gene: TRBV5-4
clone size: .
CDR3 DNA: TGTGCCAGCAGCTCCTACCGGAACAATGAGCAGTTCTTC
CDR3 protein: CASSSYRNNEQFF

J gene: TRBJ1-2
D gene: TRBD1
V gene: TRBV12-3/TRBV12-4
clone size: .
CDR3 DNA: TGTGCCAGCAGTACTTACAGGGGCAATGGCTACACCTTC
CDR3 protein: CASSTYRGNGYTF